A selection of T cell receptor beta chains follows, all from one sample in a study of tumor-infiltrating lymphocytes in localized non-small cell lung cancer. TCRdb's copy holds only in-frame clones and misses some; the assay was immunoSEQ multiplex PCR. The sample contains approximately 15,000 clones, 65% to 85% of which appear only once. Sequencing used uninvolved lung tissue not adjacent to the tumor. These receptors all come from a human donor with non-small cell lung cancer. Both conserved end residues are part of each CDR3. The D gene is left open where the match is weak. Expanded clones get a size class; other rows say once, few or many, or leave the size out.

V	size	D	J	DNA	CDR3
TRBV7-9	once	-	TRBJ1-2	TGTGCCAGCAGCCTTAATGGGGGCTACACCTTC	CASSLNGGYTF
TRBV2	-	TRBD2	TRBJ2-1	TGTGCCAGCGACGGGACTAGCGGTTCCTACAATGAGCAGTTCTTC	CASDGTSGSYNEQFF
TRBV19	few	-	TRBJ1-5	TGTGCCAGTAGTATCGTGTACGATCAGCCCCAGCATTTT	CASSIVYDQPQHF
TRBV14	once	-	TRBJ1-1	TGTGCCAGCAGCCAAGTATTTGGACTCGACACTGAAGCTTTCTTT	CASSQVFGLDTEAFF
TRBV7-3	few	-	TRBJ1-1	TGTGCCAGCAGCTTAGTAGCGGACCACACTGAAGCTTTCTTT	CASSLVADHTEAFF
TRBV4-1	-	-	TRBJ2-1	TGCGCCAGCAGCCAAGAAACCAGACAGCACTCCTACAATGAGCAGTTCTTC	CASSQETRQHSYNEQFF
TRBV28	-	TRBD1	TRBJ2-6	TGTGCCAGCGGGGGACAGGGGGAGGCCAACGTCCTGACTTTC	CASGGQGEANVLTF
TRBV6-4	once	-	TRBJ2-3	TGTGCCAGCAGTGACGGAGGGGTGCAGTATTTT	CASSDGGVQYF
TRBV2	once	-	TRBJ2-3	TGTGCCATCCCGGGACTTAGCACAGATACGCAGTATTTT	CAIPGLSTDTQYF
TRBV14	-	-	TRBJ1-1	TGTGCCAGCAGCCCCCGATTGGAGGGTCGAGCTTTCTTT	CASSPRLEGRAFF
TRBV5-5	few	-	TRBJ1-3	TGTGCCAGCAGCTTGAGCGGGAAAGGAGGAAACACCATATATTTT	CASSLSGKGGNTIYF
TRBV7-3	-	-	TRBJ2-1	TGTGCTAGCAGCCTAAGGGACAATGAGCAGTTCTTC	CASSLRDNEQFF
TRBV9	-	-	TRBJ2-7	TGTGCCAGCAGCGTAGGAGGACCACTCTACGAGCAGTACTTC	CASSVGGPLYEQYF
TRBV9	-	-	TRBJ2-6	TGTGCCAGCAGCGTCTCCGCCGGGGCCAACGTCCTGACTTTC	CASSVSAGANVLTF
TRBV27	-	TRBD2	TRBJ2-3	TGTGCCAGCAGTTCCCTAGCGGGCGGGGATCCAGATACGCAGTATTTT	CASSSLAGGDPDTQYF
TRBV27	-	-	TRBJ2-7	TGTGCCAGCACCTCCGGGGGAGTAGGGCGCGAGCAGTACTTC	CASTSGGVGREQYF
TRBV5-1	-	TRBD1	TRBJ2-3	TGCGCCAGCAGTCTGCTCAGGGGGCGCAACACAGATACGCAGTATTTT	CASSLLRGRNTDTQYF
TRBV4-1	-	TRBD1	TRBJ2-7	TGCGCCAGCAGCCAAGGGGGACAGGCTACCTACGAGCAGTACTTC	CASSQGGQATYEQYF
TRBV29-1	-	TRBD1	TRBJ1-1	TGCAGCGTTGAAGACCCAGGGGGCCCGAACACTGAAGCTTTCTTT	CSVEDPGGPNTEAFF
TRBV29-1	-	TRBD1	TRBJ2-1	TGCAGCGTTCGACAGGGGGTATTTAATGAGCAGTTCTTC	CSVRQGVFNEQFF
TRBV7-9	-	-	TRBJ1-4	TGTGCCAGCAGCTCCTTAAACAGTAGGAATGAAAAACTGTTTTTT	CASSSLNSRNEKLFF
TRBV5-1	-	TRBD2	TRBJ2-3	TGCGCCAGCAGCTTAGATAGCGGGACCACAGATACGCAGTATTTT	CASSLDSGTTDTQYF
TRBV2	-	TRBD1	TRBJ2-7	TGTGCCAGCAGTGCGGACAGGGGAGACGAGCAGTACTTC	CASSADRGDEQYF
TRBV5-6	-	TRBD1	TRBJ2-5	TGTGCCAGCAGCTTGCAGGGGGCTGGAGAGACCCAGTACTTC	CASSLQGAGETQYF
TRBV27	-	TRBD1	TRBJ2-7	TGTGCCAGCAGTTTCTCGGGACAGAGCTACGAGCAGTACTTC	CASSFSGQSYEQYF
TRBV2	-	TRBD1	TRBJ2-3	TGTGCCAGCAGTGAAGCGCTGGGACAGGGTTTGGACACAGATACGCAGTATTTT	CASSEALGQGLDTDTQYF
TRBV5-1	few	-	TRBJ1-1	TGCGCCAGCAGCGGAGAGAACACTGAAGCTTTCTTT	CASSGENTEAFF
TRBV6-4	medium-sized	-	TRBJ1-5	TGTGCCAGCAGTGTTGATAGGGGCCAGCCCCAGCATTTT	CASSVDRGQPQHF
TRBV5-1	-	TRBD2	TRBJ2-3	TGCGCCAGCAGGCTGGATAGCGGGAGCGATACGCAGTATTTT	CASRLDSGSDTQYF
TRBV11-3	-	TRBD2	TRBJ2-2	TGTGCCAGCAGCCGACTAGCGGGAGGGGACACCGGGGAGCTGTTTTTT	CASSRLAGGDTGELFF
TRBV7-3	-	-	TRBJ2-6	TGTGCCAGCAGCTCGCCGGCTGGGGCCAACGTCCTGACTTTC	CASSSPAGANVLTF
TRBV11-3	once	-	TRBJ1-1	TGTGCCAGCAGCTTAAGATTTGACACTGAAGCTTTCTTT	CASSLRFDTEAFF
TRBV7-9	-	-	TRBJ1-2	TGTGCCAGCAGCTTCGCAGGGCGAGGCTACACCTTC	CASSFAGRGYTF
TRBV2	-	TRBD1	TRBJ2-2	TGTGCCAGCAACCGGGACAGGAACACCGGGGAGCTGTTTTTT	CASNRDRNTGELFF